This T cell receptor gamma chain was retrieved from a study of Vδ1+ human thymocytes. Notes on the study in general: Thymic delta-chain repertoires held roughly 20% Vdelta2 sequences and few Vdelta3, despite high sort purity. Thymic TRG and TRD repertoires appeared highly polyclonal, with Gaussian CDR3 length distributions. TRG sequences recurred across donors, whereas TRD sequences stayed essentially private.

Alphabeta T cells were depleted, then CD3+ Vdelta1+ Vdelta2- thymocytes were FACS-sorted. Purity of the sorted Vdelta1+ thymocytes ranged from 98% to 99.6%. The template was reverse-transcribed extracted RNA. The CDR3 regions were amplified by multiplex PCR from V-gene primers to a constant-region primer. TCRdb redid the clone calls on the multiplex PCR reads with CATT. The sample comprises about 36,000 gamma-chain clones, roughly a fifth of which are singletons, and about 2% rests with the top ten. This clone came up a few times. Antigen: not known. CDR1 and CDR2 from the germline V gene are EGSTGY and YDSYTSSV. After removal of 4 bases from V and 8 bases from J, the junction contained 11 bases not matched to a gene. CDR3 length: 13 residues.

The gene calls are TRGV4 and TRGJ1 or TRGJ2. Sample: Vdelta1+ gamma-delta thymocytes from the thymus. Subset specified: FACS-sorted CD3+ TCRalphabeta- TCRVdelta1+ TCRVdelta2- thymocytes. The clonotype was recovered from a girl less than two years old who had congenital heart surgery. The CDR3: CATWDGLPHKKLF. DNA for the CDR3: TGTGCCACCTGGGACGGGCTACCACATAAGAAACTCTTT.